Detailed here is one TCR beta chain. One end of the junction is discordant with germline, which a read error may explain. The data originate from a study of tumor-infiltrating lymphocytes in oesophageal squamous cell carcinoma. This CDR3 is built from 12 residues. Germline CDR1 and CDR2: SGHTA and FQGNSA. Each CDR3 protein gets one entry after TCRdb re-called the PCR reads with MiXCR. This table holds over 10,000 distinct CDR3 sequences, 58% found once. The rearrangement uses TRBV7-2 and TRBJ2-5, with D perhaps TRBD1 (6 bases). The sequencing sample was made of esophageal tumor tissue. This clonotype was obtained from a female donor with esophageal squamous cell carcinoma. CDR3 in DNA: TGTGCCAGCAGCTTAGCTATTGGACAGAAGTTCTTC. It yields the protein CASSLAIGQKFF.